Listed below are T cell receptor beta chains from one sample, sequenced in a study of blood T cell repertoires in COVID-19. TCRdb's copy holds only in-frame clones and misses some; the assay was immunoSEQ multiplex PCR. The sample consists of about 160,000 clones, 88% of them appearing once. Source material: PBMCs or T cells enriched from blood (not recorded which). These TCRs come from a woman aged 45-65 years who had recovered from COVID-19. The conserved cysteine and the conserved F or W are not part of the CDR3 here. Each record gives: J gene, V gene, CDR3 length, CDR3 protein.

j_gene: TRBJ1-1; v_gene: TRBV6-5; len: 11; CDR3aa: ASSYTQGTEAF
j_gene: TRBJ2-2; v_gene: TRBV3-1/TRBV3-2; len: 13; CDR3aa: ASSQEKRGGGELF
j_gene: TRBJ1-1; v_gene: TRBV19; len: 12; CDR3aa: ASKLGTGSVEAF
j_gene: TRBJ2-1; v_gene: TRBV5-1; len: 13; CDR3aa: ASSSGQGSVGEQF
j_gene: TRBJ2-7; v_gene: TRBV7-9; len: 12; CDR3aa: ASDPGQGPYEQY
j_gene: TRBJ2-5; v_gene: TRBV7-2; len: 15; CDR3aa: ASSLGILAGEQETQY
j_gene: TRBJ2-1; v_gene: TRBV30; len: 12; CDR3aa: ACSYGGGYNEQF
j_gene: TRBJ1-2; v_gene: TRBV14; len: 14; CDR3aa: ASSHTGTGPRLGYT
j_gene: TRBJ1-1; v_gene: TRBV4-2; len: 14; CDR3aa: ASSPSGGLGGTEAF
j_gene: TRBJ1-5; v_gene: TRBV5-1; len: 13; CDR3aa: ASRRSGTSNQPQH
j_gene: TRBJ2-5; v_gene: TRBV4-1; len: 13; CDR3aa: ASSQDDGGGGTQY
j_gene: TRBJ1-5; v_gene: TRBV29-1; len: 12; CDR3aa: SVAKDSSNQPQH
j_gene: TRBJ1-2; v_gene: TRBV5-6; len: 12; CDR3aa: ASSLGQLNYGYT
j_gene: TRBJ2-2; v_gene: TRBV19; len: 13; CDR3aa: ASSISQGATGELF
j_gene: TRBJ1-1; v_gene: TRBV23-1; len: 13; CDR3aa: ASSQLEHSKTEAF
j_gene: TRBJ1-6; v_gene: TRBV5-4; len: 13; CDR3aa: ASSLDRNSNSPLH
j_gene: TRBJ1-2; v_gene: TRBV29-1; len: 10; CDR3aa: SVDNEGDGYT
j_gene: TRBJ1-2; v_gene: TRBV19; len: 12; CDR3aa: ASTPDRYNYGYT
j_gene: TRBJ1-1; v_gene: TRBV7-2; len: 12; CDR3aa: ASSLEMGGAEAF